This passage covers 20 T cell receptor beta chains from one sample sequenced in a study of T-cell memory formation after mild COVID-19. Each CDR3 protein gets one entry after TCRdb re-called the 5' RACE reads with MiXCR. The sample has hundreds of thousands of distinct CDR3 sequences, 18% seen once. Sequencing used PBMCs or a T cell subset sorted from them (not recorded which). These receptors were taken from an adult woman who had mild COVID-19 (a few samples of this study predate the infection). Cell type and time point are not known.

This clonotype was found a few times. V gene TRBV19 combines with J gene TRBJ2-7; the match to TRBD2 covers 8 bases. This CDR3 region has 14 residues. CDR1 is LNHDA, CDR2 SQIVND, per germline (reference sequence). The V and J ends lost 5 bases and 2 bases, in that order; junction bases with no gene match: 5. CDR3 loop: CASSLGLGTYEQYF. In nucleotides, the CDR3 is TGTGCCAGTAGTTTGGGACTAGGTACCTACGAGCAGTACTTC.

V gene TRBV15 combines with J gene TRBJ1-5; no reliable D call. The V gene's germline CDR1 is LNHNV and CDR2 YYDKDF (reference sequence). Trimming left V 0 bases short and J 7 bases short, with 7 bases between. The CDR3 sequence is 13 residues long. This CDR3 reads CATSRESQQPQHF. The CDR3 region has the DNA TGTGCCACCAGCAGAGAAAGTCAGCAGCCCCAGCATTTT.

This clonotype was recorded a few times. V and J are TRBV14 and TRBJ2-1; D remains unclear. The length of the CDR3 is 16 residues. Trimming removed 3 bases from V and 4 bases from J, with 16 bases in between. Germline V gives CDR1 SGHDN, CDR2 FVKESK. In DNA form, the CDR3 reads TGTGCCAGCAGCCACGGGCCCGGTGTAAAATACAATGAGCAGTTCTTC. It encodes CASSHGPGVKYNEQFF. The full variable domain, its missing parts supplied by reference TRBV14 and TRBJ2-1, is EAGVTQFPSHSVIEKGQTVTLRCDPISGHDNLYWYRRVMGKEIKFLLHFVKESKQDESGMPNNRFLAERTGGTYSTLKVQPAELEDSGVYFCASSHGPGVKYNEQFFGPGTRLTVL.

This clonotype was picked up one time. The J gene is TRBJ2-7, the V gene TRBV27, with D possibly matching TRBD2 (6 bases). The CDR3 has 13 residues. The V gene's germline CDR1 is MNHEY and CDR2 SMNVEV (reference sequence). Trimming took off 5 bases at V and 0 bases at J, with 8 bases between the two ends. The CDR3 spells CASSRGFSYEQYF. The CDR3 DNA sequence: TGTGCCAGCAGTCGGGGGTTCTCCTACGAGCAGTACTTC.

This chain joins TRBV4-1 and TRBJ2-2, with 8 bases aligning to TRBD2. J lost 5 bases, V lost 4 bases, and 9 bases had no gene match. CDR1 and CDR2 from the germline V gene are MGHRA and YSYEKL. The length of the CDR3 is 16 residues. The CDR3 loop is CASSRPGLESTGELFF. In DNA, the CDR3 is TGCGCCAGCAGCCGCCCGGGACTAGAGTCGACCGGGGAGCTGTTTTTT.

In this sample, this clonotype turned up many times. The chain recombines TRBV7-9 with TRBJ2-5; perhaps TRBD1 as D (6 bases). This CDR3 is built from 15 residues. The V end was cut by 3 bases, the J end by 2 bases, with 13 bases between. Germline CDR1 is SEHNR and CDR2 is FQNEAQ (reference sequence). CDR3 bases: TGTGCCAGCAGCTTTGGGCAGGGGATTCAAGAGACCCAGTACTTC. This translates into CASSFGQGIQETQYF.

The chain combines TRBV6-6 with TRBJ2-3, with 10 bases fitting TRBD2. V lost 5 bases and J lost 7; bases outside the gene matches: 6. The CDR3 totals 14 residues. Germline V gene data show CDR1 as MNHNY and CDR2 as SVGAGI (reference sequence). The CDR3, as DNA: TGTGCCAGCAGTAGAGCGGGAGGGCCGTATACGCAGTATTTT. As protein: CASSRAGGPYTQYF.

The rearrangement links TRBV5-1 to TRBJ1-4; 9 nucleotides agree with TRBD1. Trimming took 4 bases from V and 6 from J; bases not matched to a gene: 4. The CDR3 spans 14 residues. Germline CDR1 is SGHRS and CDR2 is YFSETQ. The CDR3 spells CASSLTGGDEKLFF. The CDR3 nucleotides are TGCGCCAGCAGCCTGACAGGGGGTGATGAAAAACTGTTTTTT. The full variable domain, with the rest looked up from reference TRBV5-1 and TRBJ1-4, is KAGVTQTPRYLIKTRGQQVTLSCSPISGHRSVSWYQQTPGQGLQFLFEYFSETQRNKGNFPGRFSGRQFSNSRSEMNVSTLELGDSALYLCASSLTGGDEKLFFGSGTQLSVL.

This clonotype was found a few times. The V gene is TRBV27, the J gene TRBJ2-7; 8 bases fit TRBD1. After removal of 4 bases from V and 3 bases from J, the junction contained 11 bases not matched to a gene. The germline V gene encodes CDR1 MNHEY and CDR2 SMNVEV (reference sequence). The CDR3 length is 16 residues. The CDR3 protein is CASSSPRQGIIYEQYF. Written as DNA, the CDR3 is TGTGCCAGCAGTTCCCCTCGACAGGGGATTATCTACGAGCAGTACTTC.

This clonotype was seen more than once but under ten times. The chain recombines TRBV9 with TRBJ2-1, with 12 bases aligning to TRBD2. The CDR3 spans 18 residues. The V and J ends lost 0 bases and 8 bases, in that order; junction bases with no gene match: 12. From germline, CDR1 is SGDLS and CDR2 YYNGEE. This CDR3 reads CASSVVGLAGGFSDEQFF. The CDR3 DNA reads TGTGCCAGCAGCGTAGTCGGGCTAGCGGGAGGGTTTTCGGATGAGCAGTTCTTC.

J is TRBJ1-2 and V is TRBV29-1, with a weak D call TRBD1 (6 bases). The CDR3 is 13 residues long. CDR1 and CDR2 from the germline V gene are SQVTM and ANQGSEA. V shed 6 bases and J shed 5 bases, with 16 bases lying between them. The CDR3 here is CSVAGQSQYGYTF. For the CDR3, the DNA is TGCAGCGTGGCAGGACAGTCCCAGTATGGCTACACCTTC.

This clonotype was seen many times. The chain couples TRBV5-1 to TRBJ2-7, with 11 bases fitting TRBD2. The CDR3 spans 15 residues. Germline lookup yields CDR1 SGHRS and CDR2 YFSETQ. Trimming removed 2 bases from V and 3 bases from J; junction bases left unmatched: 4. The CDR3 nucleotides read TGCGCCAGCAGCTTAACTAGCGGGAGTATCTACGAGCAGTACTTC. Its translation: CASSLTSGSIYEQYF.

The chain has TRBV24-1 and TRBJ2-5; no definite D call. Germline V gives CDR1 KGHDR, CDR2 SFDVKD. The CDR3 contains 13 residues. V was clipped by 3 bases and J by 1 base, with 5 bases between them. The CDR3 sequence: CATSDPLQETQYF. As DNA, the CDR3 is TGTGCCACCAGTGATCCCCTCCAAGAGACCCAGTACTTC.

The rearrangement uses TRBV7-6 and TRBJ2-7; D may correspond to TRBD1 or TRBD2 (6 bases each). This CDR3 has 16 amino acids. Trimming left V 0 bases short and J 2 bases short, with 14 bases between. Germline V gene data show CDR1 as SGHVS and CDR2 as FNYEAQ. The CDR3 is CASSLAVGGTTYEQYF. CDR3 nucleotides: TGTGCCAGCAGCTTAGCGGTCGGGGGCACGACCTACGAGCAGTACTTC.

This clonotype has a handful of counts. The rearrangement joins TRBV19 to TRBJ2-1; D is undetermined. The CDR3 contains 13 residues. The V end was cut by 6 bases, the J end by 6 bases, with 12 bases between. Looked up from germline, CDR1 is LNHDA and CDR2 is SQIVND (reference sequence). The CDR3 region has the DNA TGTGCCAGTAGGCCAAGGTGGGGCAATGAGCAGTTCTTC. Protein product: CASRPRWGNEQFF.

The chain joins TRBV5-6 to TRBJ1-1; 7 positions match TRBD1. The CDR3 is made up of 14 amino acids. J was trimmed by 3 bases and V by 4 bases; bases with no gene match: 6. Germline values: CDR1 SGHDT, CDR2 YYEEEE. The CDR3 coding sequence is TGTGCCAGCAGCACCGGACAGGTGTACACTGAAGCTTTCTTT. This codes for CASSTGQVYTEAFF.

This CDR3 reads CASSLEWGYEQYF. In DNA form, the CDR3 reads TGCGCCAGCAGCTTGGAGTGGGGATACGAGCAGTACTTC. This chain connects TRBV5-1 to TRBJ2-7; D call uncertain. The CDR3 spans 13 residues. Trimming pared 0 bases from V and 4 bases from J, leaving 8 bases between. Germline V gene data show CDR1 as SGHRS and CDR2 as YFSETQ.

This clonotype was counted only a few times. The rearrangement uses TRBV4-1 and TRBJ1-2, with 8 bases lining up with TRBD1. CDR3 length: 16 residues. The germline V gene has CDR1 MGHRA and CDR2 YSYEKL. After removal of 1 base from V and 6 bases from J, the junction contained 10 bases not matched to a gene. The CDR3 bases are TGCGCCAGCAGCCAAGCGTTGGCAGGGGGCACGGATGGCTACACCTTC. Protein: CASSQALAGGTDGYTF.

This rearrangement joins TRBV3-1 to TRBJ2-1; 12 bases agree with TRBD2. This CDR3 spans 15 amino acids. V was pared by 4 bases and J by 8 bases, with 6 bases of the junction left unmatched. Germline CDR1 LGHDT, CDR2 YNNKEL (reference sequence). The CDR3 DNA sequence: TGTGCCAGCAGCCGAGCTAGCGGGGGGGCCTATGAGCAGTTCTTC. Protein sequence: CASSRASGGAYEQFF.

With respect to this clonotype: Lacking the conserved final phenylalanine or tryptophan, this CDR3 likely reflects a read error. Because the CDR3's place on the DNA is in doubt, the DNA is left out and the CDR3 is given as listed by TCRdb. The rearrangement links TRBV6-5 to TRBJ2-7; the DNA was not compared with TRBD1, the D call given in the table. From germline, CDR1 is MNHEY and CDR2 SVGAGI. Both ends counted, the CDR3 spans 9 residues. CDR3 sequence reads: CASSYSPSL.